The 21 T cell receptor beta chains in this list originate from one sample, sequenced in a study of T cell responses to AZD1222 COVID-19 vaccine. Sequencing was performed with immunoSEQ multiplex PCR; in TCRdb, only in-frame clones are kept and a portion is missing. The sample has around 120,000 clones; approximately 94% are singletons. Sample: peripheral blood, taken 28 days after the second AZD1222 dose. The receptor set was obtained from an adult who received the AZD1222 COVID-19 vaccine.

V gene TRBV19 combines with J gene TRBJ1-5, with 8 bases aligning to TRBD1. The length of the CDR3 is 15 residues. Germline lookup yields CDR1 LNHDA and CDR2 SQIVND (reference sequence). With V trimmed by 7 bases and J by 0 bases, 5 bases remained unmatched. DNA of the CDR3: TGTGCCAGTAATAAACAGGGGGATAGCAATCAGCCCCAGCATTTT. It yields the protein CASNKQGDSNQPQHF.

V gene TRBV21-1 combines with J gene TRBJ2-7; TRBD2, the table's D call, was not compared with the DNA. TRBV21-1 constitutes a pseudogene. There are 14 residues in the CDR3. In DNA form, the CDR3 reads TGTGCCAGCAGCGAATGCCATGATCGAGGCGAGCAGTACTTC. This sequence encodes CASSECHDRGEQYF.

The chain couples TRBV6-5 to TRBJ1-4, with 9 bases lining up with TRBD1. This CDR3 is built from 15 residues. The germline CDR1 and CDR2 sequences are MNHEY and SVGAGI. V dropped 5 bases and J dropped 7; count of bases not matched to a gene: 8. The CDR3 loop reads CASSHDRGYSEKLFF. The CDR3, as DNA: TGTGCCAGCAGTCACGACAGGGGGTACAGTGAAAAACTGTTTTTT.

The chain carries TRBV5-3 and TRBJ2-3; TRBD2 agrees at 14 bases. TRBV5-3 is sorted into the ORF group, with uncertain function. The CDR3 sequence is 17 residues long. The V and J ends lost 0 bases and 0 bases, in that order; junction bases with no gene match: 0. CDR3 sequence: CARSLGLAGGSTDTQYF. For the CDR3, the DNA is TGTGCCAGAAGCTTGGGACTAGCGGGAGGGAGCACAGATACGCAGTATTTT.

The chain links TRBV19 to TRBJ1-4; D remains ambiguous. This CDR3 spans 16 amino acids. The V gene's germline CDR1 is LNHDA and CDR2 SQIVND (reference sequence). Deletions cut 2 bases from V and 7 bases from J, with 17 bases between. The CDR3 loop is CASSITTGPPSEKLFF. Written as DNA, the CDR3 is TGTGCCAGTAGTATAACGACCGGGCCTCCTTCTGAAAAACTGTTTTTT.

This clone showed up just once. The CDR3 sequence: CASGKGNNSPLHF. For the CDR3, the DNA is TGTGCCAGCGGAAAGGGCAACAATTCACCCCTCCACTTT. This chain uses TRBV28 with TRBJ1-6, with no clear D. The CDR3 spans 13 residues. Germline V CDR1 and CDR2: MDHEN, SYDVKM. V dropped 8 bases and J dropped 7 bases, with 12 bases sitting between them.

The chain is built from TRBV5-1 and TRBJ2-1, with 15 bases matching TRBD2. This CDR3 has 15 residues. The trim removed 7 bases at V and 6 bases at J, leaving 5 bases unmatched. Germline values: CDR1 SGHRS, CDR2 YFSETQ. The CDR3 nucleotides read TGCGCCAGCGGACTAGCGGGAGGGCCGGGCAATGAGCAGTTCTTC. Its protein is CASGLAGGPGNEQFF.

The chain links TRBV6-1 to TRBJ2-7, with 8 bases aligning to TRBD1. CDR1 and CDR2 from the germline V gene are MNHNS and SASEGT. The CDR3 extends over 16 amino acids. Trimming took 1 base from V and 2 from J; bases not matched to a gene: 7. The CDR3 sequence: CASSEGPDRVTYEQYF. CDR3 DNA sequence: TGTGCCAGCAGTGAAGGCCCGGACAGGGTGACCTACGAGCAGTACTTC.

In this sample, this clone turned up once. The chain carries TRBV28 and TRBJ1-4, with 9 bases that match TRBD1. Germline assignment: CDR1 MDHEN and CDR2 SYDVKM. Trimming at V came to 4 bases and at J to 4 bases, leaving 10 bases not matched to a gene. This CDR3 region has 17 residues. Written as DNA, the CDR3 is TGTGCCAGCAGTTCTGGGGGACAGGGCGTTAGTAATGAAAAACTGTTTTTT. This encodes CASSSGGQGVSNEKLFF.

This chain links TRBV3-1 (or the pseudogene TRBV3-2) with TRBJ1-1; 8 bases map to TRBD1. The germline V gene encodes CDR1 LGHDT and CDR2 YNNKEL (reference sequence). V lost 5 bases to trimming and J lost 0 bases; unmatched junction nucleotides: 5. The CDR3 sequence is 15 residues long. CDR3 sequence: CASSLRTGMNTEAFF. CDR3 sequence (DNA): TGTGCCAGCAGCTTACGGACAGGGATGAACACTGAAGCTTTCTTT.

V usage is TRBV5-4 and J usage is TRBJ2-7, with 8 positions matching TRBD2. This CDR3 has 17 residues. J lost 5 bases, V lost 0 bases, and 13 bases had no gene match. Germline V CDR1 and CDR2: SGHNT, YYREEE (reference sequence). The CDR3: CASSLEASGPWMDEQYF. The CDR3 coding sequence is TGTGCCAGCAGCTTGGAGGCTAGCGGGCCGTGGATGGACGAGCAGTACTTC.

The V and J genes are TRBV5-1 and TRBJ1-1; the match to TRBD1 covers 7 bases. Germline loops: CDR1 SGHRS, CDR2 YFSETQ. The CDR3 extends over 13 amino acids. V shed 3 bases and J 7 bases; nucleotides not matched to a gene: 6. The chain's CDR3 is CASSSTGVGEAFF. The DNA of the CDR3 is TGCGCCAGCAGCTCCACAGGGGTCGGTGAAGCTTTCTTT.

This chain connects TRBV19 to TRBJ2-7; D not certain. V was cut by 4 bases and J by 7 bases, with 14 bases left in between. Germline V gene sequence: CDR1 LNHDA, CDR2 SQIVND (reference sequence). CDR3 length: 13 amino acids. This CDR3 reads CASSTGPVGEQYF. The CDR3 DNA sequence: TGTGCCAGTAGTACCGGGCCGGTGGGGGAGCAGTACTTC.

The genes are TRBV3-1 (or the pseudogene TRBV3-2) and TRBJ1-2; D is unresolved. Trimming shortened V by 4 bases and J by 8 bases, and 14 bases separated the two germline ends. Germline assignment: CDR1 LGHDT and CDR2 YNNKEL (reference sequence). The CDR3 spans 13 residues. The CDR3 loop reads CASSPWVAFGYTF. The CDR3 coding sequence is TGTGCCAGCAGCCCTTGGGTGGCGTTCGGCTACACCTTC.

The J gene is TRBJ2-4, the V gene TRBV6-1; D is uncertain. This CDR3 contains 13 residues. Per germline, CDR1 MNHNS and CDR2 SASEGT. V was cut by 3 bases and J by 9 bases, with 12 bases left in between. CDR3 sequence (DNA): TGTGCCAGCAGTGAGGGCCCGTCAGGCATTCAGTACTTC. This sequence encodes CASSEGPSGIQYF.

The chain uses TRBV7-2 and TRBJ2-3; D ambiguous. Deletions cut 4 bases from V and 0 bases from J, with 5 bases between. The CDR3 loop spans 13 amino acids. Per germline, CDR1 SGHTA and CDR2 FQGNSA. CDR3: CASSYDSTDTQYF. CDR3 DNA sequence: TGTGCCAGCAGCTACGACAGCACAGATACGCAGTATTTT.

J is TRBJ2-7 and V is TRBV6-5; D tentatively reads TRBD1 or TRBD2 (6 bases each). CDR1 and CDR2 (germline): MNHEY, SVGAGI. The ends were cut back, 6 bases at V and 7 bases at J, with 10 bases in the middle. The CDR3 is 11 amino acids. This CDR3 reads CASRQGREQYF. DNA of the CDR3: TGTGCCAGCAGGCAGGGGAGGGAGCAGTACTTC.

CDR3 region: CASSRLTSVGGNEQFF. The CDR3 DNA is TGTGCCAGCAGCCGCCTGACTAGTGTTGGCGGGAATGAGCAGTTCTTC. The genes are TRBV7-3 and TRBJ2-1, with TRBD2 as a possible D gene (6 bases). The CDR3 consists of 16 residues. The V end lost 5 bases, the J end lost 7 bases, and 21 bases lay between the germline ends. CDR1 and CDR2 (germline): SGHTA, FQGTGA.

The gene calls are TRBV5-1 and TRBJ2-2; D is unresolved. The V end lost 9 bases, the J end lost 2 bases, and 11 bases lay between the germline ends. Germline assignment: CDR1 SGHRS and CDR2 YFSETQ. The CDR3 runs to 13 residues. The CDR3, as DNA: TGCGCCACCCCTTCAACCAACACCGGGGAGCTGTTTTTT. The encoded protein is CATPSTNTGELFF.

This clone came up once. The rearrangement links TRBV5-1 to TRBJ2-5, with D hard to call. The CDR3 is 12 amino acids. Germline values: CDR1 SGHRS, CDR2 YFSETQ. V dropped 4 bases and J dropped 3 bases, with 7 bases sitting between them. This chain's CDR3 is CASSVTEETQYF. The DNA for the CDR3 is TGCGCCAGCAGCGTCACCGAAGAGACCCAGTACTTC.

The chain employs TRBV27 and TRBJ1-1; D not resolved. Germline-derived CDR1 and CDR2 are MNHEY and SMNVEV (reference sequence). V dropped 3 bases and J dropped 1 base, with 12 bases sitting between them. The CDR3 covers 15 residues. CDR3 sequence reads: CASSFLGRRNTEAFF. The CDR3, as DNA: TGTGCCAGCAGTTTCCTTGGCAGGAGGAACACTGAAGCTTTCTTT.